The clone carrying this TCR beta chain came up once. The target antigen is unknown. Before sequencing, viral peptide pools were used by the ViraFEST assay to expand antigen-specific CD4+ T cells. Following 10 days of culture, CD4+ T cells were isolated. Of the BNT162b2 and mRNA-1273 vaccines, participants received two doses of one or the other. The sample originates from a study of vaccination effects on CD4 cells after COVID-19. The assay was immunoSEQ multiplex PCR, and TCRdb's table has in-frame clones only and misses some. The profile shows 65,000 to 95,000 clones, around four fifths of them singletons. The source of this sequence is a human donor who received a COVID-19 vaccine. Sequencing was performed on CD4+ T cells from PBMCs cultured with HCoV-OC43 spike peptides, taken after COVID-19 vaccination. Described subset: HCoV-OC43 spike overlapping peptide pool stimulation.

The CDR3 loop reads CAISPRTEPHYEQYV. The CDR3 DNA reads TGTGCCATCAGCCCCCGGACAGAGCCCCACTACGAGCAGTACGTC. The chain links TRBV6-5 to TRBJ2-7, with D possibly matching TRBD1 (6 bases). Looked up from germline, CDR1 is MNHEY and CDR2 is SVGAGI. This CDR3 comprises 15 residues. Trimming took 10 bases from V and 3 from J, leaving 22 bases between them.